The T cell receptor (beta chain) under discussion was sequenced for a study of a mutant IDH1 vaccine in newly diagnosed glioma (dated by TCRdb to 2020 to 2023). Context from the whole study: Vaccination began 4-6 weeks after radiotherapy alone, or alongside temozolomide cycles in the chemotherapy-containing groups. For exploratory analyses, 25 treated patients had longitudinal TCRB deep sequencing done wherever samples were available. The week-35 safety follow-up was designated visit V12, and the week-47 end of study was designated visit V13. Prior to enrollment, patients had been given standard therapy consisting of radiotherapy alone, temozolomide alone, or radiochemotherapy with temozolomide, with the combination given to most patients. Of the 32 patients who were treated, approximately 62% were male and around 40% were female, and the mean age was about 40 years. Six visits were used for peripheral blood collection: V03 (baseline), V05, V07, V10, V12 and V13.

What the study reported, not specific to this receptor: Immune responses induced by the vaccine were seen in roughly 92% of patients across multiple MHC alleles. According to the authors, sample limitations meant that analyses of patient blood samples could not be reproduced. PBMC samples for TCRB deep sequencing were selected based on availability. Pseudoprogression appeared unrelated to alterations in the top peripheral T cell clonotypes detected by TCRB sequencing.

The V end gives up 4 bases and the J end 6 bases, leaving 14 bases in the junction not matched to a gene. CDR1 and CDR2 (LGHNA, YNFKEQ) derive from the germline V gene. The cysteine opens and the phenylalanine closes a CDR3 of 16 amino acids. Only the CDR3 DNA is retained, 48 bases long and in frame from the first base. With respect to this clone: The antigen it recognizes is unknown. No qualities accompany the bases; no much larger clone lies one base away.

The sample's time point label, in plain terms: week 47, end of study. Every vaccine dose consisted of 300 ug of a 20-mer mutant IDH1 peptide in Montanide, administered subcutaneously together with topical imiquimod. Across visits V03 through V10, patients got a total of eight vaccinations, given in weeks 1, 3, 5, 7, 11, 15, 19 and 23. All donors had newly diagnosed IDH1-mutant astrocytomas of WHO grade 3 or 4 that showed loss of nuclear ATRX. The samples were drawn from NOA16, a multicentre, single-arm, open-label phase I trial in Germany that tested a mutant IDH1 peptide vaccine in humans for the first time. Genomic DNA for TCRB sequencing was isolated from EDTA blood with the DNeasy Blood and Tissue Kit. The library was produced with the immunoSEQ multiplex PCR assay. Rearranged TCR beta chain sequences were amplified using the hsTCRB Kit according to the manufacturer's protocol. Sequencing of TCRB libraries was carried out on an Illumina MiSeq. Per the original workflow: The proprietary platform of the kit vendor was used for demultiplexing, trimming and gene mapping. TCRdb mirrors the immuneACCESS table, restricted to in-frame sequences. Some clones are absent from its copies; in checked studies, under half trace to an unresolved V gene, and the reason for the others is unknown. Clonal size and the V and J genes are those of that table, whereas D and trimming came from the DNA. The sample records around 60,000 clones, 75% to 90% of which are singletons. The ten top clones hold 3.8% of the sample.

The TCR sequence derives from a man aged 25 to 40 with glioma. Sequences were derived from PBMCs, sampled from a glioma patient whose treatment included an IDH1 peptide vaccine. The V and J segments used are TRBV4-2 and TRBJ2-7, and 8 junction bases match TRBD2. The CDR3 amino acid sequence is: CASSPEGPGGPGEQYF. The DNA sequence reads TGTGCCAGCAGCCCAGAAGGACCGGGGGGGCCAGGCGAGCAGTACTTC.